The 13 T cell receptor beta chains presented below share a single source sample, sequenced in a study of breast tumors, draining lymph nodes, adjacent tissues. The lymph nodes were axillary draining lymph nodes from breast cancer patients. TCRdb called the multiplex PCR reads again in MiXCR, with one record for every CDR3 protein. The top ten hold approximately 2.7% of the sample, which has more than 100,000 distinct CDR3 sequences, about a fifth seen once. Sequencing was performed on axillary lymph node tissue. Receptors originate from a female donor with breast cancer. Some clones in this sample may be carry-over from other donors' samples.

In this sample, this clonotype turned up many times. The chain carries TRBV30 and TRBJ2-7; the D gene is possibly TRBD1 (5 bases). Germline V gene data show CDR1 as GTSNPN and CDR2 as SVGIG (reference sequence). Trimming removed 1 base from V and 3 bases from J, with 16 bases in between. The CDR3 loop spans 15 amino acids. DNA of the CDR3: TGTGCCTGGAGTGCTGGCAGGGTTATCGGCTACGAGCAGTACTTC. Encoded protein: CAWSAGRVIGYEQYF.

In this sample, this clonotype turned up many times. The CDR3 coding sequence is TGCAGTGCTACCGAGGGGACCCAGTACTTC. Encoded protein: CSATEGTQYF. The chain combines TRBV20-1 with TRBJ2-5; weak D call: TRBD2 (5 bases). The CDR3 sequence is 10 residues long. Between the trimmed V and J ends, which lost 4 bases and 7 bases, there was a span of 7 bases. Germline lookup yields CDR1 DFQATT and CDR2 SNEGSKA (reference sequence).

Worth noting for this clonotype: A much bigger clone sits one base away, suggesting this may be a read error. V is TRBV5-1 and J is TRBJ1-5; unclear D gene. The germline CDR1 and CDR2 sequences are SGHRS and YFSETQ. The CDR3 is made up of 14 amino acids. CDR3 DNA: TGCGCCAGCAGCTTGGACGGAGGCAATCAGCCCAAGCATTTT. Translating it yields CASSLDGGNQPKHF.

This clonotype was seen many times. J is TRBJ2-7 and V is TRBV5-1, with 7 bases aligning to TRBD1. This CDR3 comprises 14 residues. Germline V gene sequence: CDR1 SGHRS, CDR2 YFSETQ. The junction had 3 bases not matched to a gene; V was cut back by 0 bases and J by 3 bases. The CDR3 nucleotides are TGCGCCAGCAGCTTGGATGCAGGGGGCTACGAGCAGTACTTC. This sequence encodes CASSLDAGGYEQYF.

There are many counts of this clonotype. The chain employs TRBV27 and TRBJ2-1; maybe TRBD2 (5 bases). Germline V gives CDR1 MNHEY, CDR2 SMNVEV (reference sequence). The CDR3 loop spans 14 amino acids. Trimming stripped 9 bases from V and 0 bases from J, with 12 bases between. This chain's CDR3 is CASGLSPSYNEQFF. Here the CDR3 DNA reads TGTGCCAGTGGACTGTCCCCCTCCTACAATGAGCAGTTCTTC.

This clonotype was counted at least ten times. As DNA, the CDR3 is TGTGCCACCAGTGATTTGCTTCGGCCCTACGAGCAGTACTTC. The encoded protein is CATSDLLRPYEQYF. The chain employs TRBV24-1 and TRBJ2-7, with D unclear. The germline V gene encodes CDR1 KGHDR and CDR2 SFDVKD. Trimming cost V 0 bases and J 2 bases, with 7 bases left between them. The CDR3 has 14 amino acids.

The table lists this clonotype with a count of one. At one boundary the junction diverges from the germline segment, which might be a read error. The genes are TRBV7-8 and TRBJ2-7; no clear D. The CDR3 is 15 amino acids. Germline V CDR1 and CDR2: SGHVS, FQNEAQ. CDR3 nucleotide sequence: TGTGCCTGCAGCTCTAACACCGGGCCCACCTACGAGCAGTACTTC. This gives the protein CACSSNTGPTYEQYF.

This clonotype occurred a few times. The genes are TRBV5-6 and TRBJ2-5, with D possibly TRBD2 on 5 matching bases. The CDR3 spans 16 residues. Germline CDR1 and CDR2: SGHDT and YYEEEE. The germline V and J ends were trimmed by 5 bases and 2 bases, with 19 bases remaining between them. This CDR3 is CASSSVPTRRQETQYF. CDR3 in DNA: TGTGCCAGCAGTTCGGTCCCCACTAGAAGGCAAGAGACCCAGTACTTC.

This clonotype was observed at least ten times. J is TRBJ2-7 and V is TRBV5-1; 10 bases are shared with TRBD1. The CDR3 totals 13 residues. Germline V gene sequence: CDR1 SGHRS, CDR2 YFSETQ. The junction had 5 bases not matched to a gene; V was cut back by 5 bases and J by 6 bases. Here the CDR3 DNA reads TGCGCCAGCAGGGGGACAGGGGCTTCCGAGCAGTACTTC. Protein sequence: CASRGTGASEQYF.

This clonotype appeared a few times. A clone one base away is much larger, so this may be a read error. This chain joins TRBV20-1 and TRBJ2-7, with D possibly matching TRBD2 (6 bases). CDR3 length: 13 residues. With 6 bases removed from V and 9 bases from J, the gap between germline ends came to 21 bases. Germline V gene lookup returns CDR1 DFQATT and CDR2 SNEGSKA (reference sequence). In DNA, the CDR3 is TGCAGTGCGATAAAGGACGGGACTGGAGGGCAGTACTTC. Translating gives CSAIKDGTGGQYF.

Points on this clonotype: A read error is possible here, since a much larger clone lies one base away. No conserved phenylalanine or tryptophan is present at the end of the CDR3, so a read error is the likely explanation. J is TRBJ1-5 and V is TRBV7-6; D is unresolved. CDR3 size: 14 residues. CDR1 is SGHVS, CDR2 FNYEAQ, per germline. The V end was cut by 0 bases, the J end by 1 base, with 4 bases between. In nucleotides, the CDR3 is TGTGCCAGCAGCTTAGCGCCCAGCAATCAGCCCCAGCATTCT. This encodes CASSLAPSNQPQHS.

At least ten counts were recorded for this clonotype. The chain carries TRBV30 and TRBJ1-6; D is unresolved. Germline lookup yields CDR1 GTSNPN and CDR2 SVGIG (reference sequence). The CDR3 consists of 14 residues. Trimming cost V 0 bases and J 7 bases, with 10 bases left between them. CDR3 DNA: TGTGCCTGGAGTGTATTCAGCGAGAATTCACCCCTCCACTTT. This sequence encodes CAWSVFSENSPLHF.

This clonotype was observed many times. The J gene is TRBJ1-4, the V gene TRBV15; D remains unclear. The V end lost 2 bases, the J end lost 8 bases, and 12 bases lay between the germline ends. The V gene's germline CDR1 is LNHNV and CDR2 YYDKDF (reference sequence). The CDR3 length is 14 residues. The CDR3 DNA reads TGTGCCACCAGCAGACGTGGGAAGAGGGAAAAACTGTTTTTT. Encoded protein: CATSRRGKREKLFF.